A selection of T cell receptor beta chains follows, all from one sample in a study of blood T cell repertoires in COVID-19. Method: immunoSEQ multiplex PCR; TCRdb's copy keeps in-frame clones and lacks some. The sample has about 76,000 clones, about 85% seen once. The specimen was peripheral blood. Every receptor here comes from a man aged 55-75 years with COVID-19, enrolled during active disease. CDR3s include the opening cysteine and the closing phenylalanine or tryptophan. D genes are given only for firm matches. Size tells how often a clone was seen (once, few, many) or the class of an expanded clone, and some rows leave it out.

TRBV28	TRBD1	once	TRBJ2-5	CASSQGGETQYF	TGTGCCAGCAGCCAAGGGGGCGAGACCCAGTACTTC
TRBV6-5	.	once	TRBJ2-7	CASSLAGGYSYEQYF	TGTGCCAGCAGTCTCGCGGGCGGCTACTCCTACGAGCAGTACTTC
TRBV24-1	TRBD1	.	TRBJ1-2	CATSDPGQDQNYGYTF	TGTGCCACCAGTGACCCCGGACAGGACCAAAACTATGGCTACACCTTC
TRBV6-5	.	once	TRBJ1-1	CASSSVLGAFF	TGTGCCAGCAGTTCTGTCCTCGGAGCTTTCTTT
TRBV5-5	.	few	TRBJ2-3	CASSLGFRTDTQYF	TGTGCCAGCAGCTTGGGGTTTAGAACAGATACGCAGTATTTT
TRBV5-5	.	.	TRBJ1-2	CASSPDGGVYYGYTF	TGTGCCAGCAGCCCGGACGGGGGTGTATACTATGGCTACACCTTC
TRBV19	TRBD1	.	TRBJ1-5	CASSNQGASNQPQHF	TGTGCCAGTAGTAACCAGGGGGCGAGCAATCAGCCCCAGCATTTT
TRBV30	TRBD1	once	TRBJ1-1	CAWSRQGNTEAFF	TGTGCCTGGAGCCGACAGGGAAACACTGAAGCTTTCTTT
TRBV5-1	.	.	TRBJ2-7	CASSLDSGYEQYF	TGCGCCAGCAGCTTGGACTCGGGGTACGAGCAGTACTTC
TRBV9	TRBD1	.	TRBJ2-1	CASSVGLNRGYNEQFF	TGTGCCAGCAGCGTCGGACTCAACAGGGGTTACAATGAGCAGTTCTTC
TRBV19	.	.	TRBJ1-1	CASSNQRDTEAFF	TGTGCCAGTAGTAACCAGAGGGACACTGAAGCTTTCTTT
TRBV30	TRBD2	.	TRBJ2-7	CALGLAGREQYF	TGTGCCTTGGGACTAGCGGGTCGCGAGCAGTACTTC
TRBV6-2/TRBV6-3	TRBD2	.	TRBJ2-6	CASSYTLGAGGPQGANVLTF	TGTGCCAGCAGTTACACCCTAGGAGCGGGAGGGCCTCAGGGGGCCAACGTCCTGACTTTC
TRBV11-3	.	.	TRBJ1-3	CASSRESGNSGNTIYF	TGTGCCAGCAGCCGCGAGTCGGGGAACTCTGGAAACACCATATATTTT
TRBV28	.	.	TRBJ1-5	CASTIPGTLGGNQPQHF	TGTGCCAGCACCATTCCCGGGACGTTGGGAGGGAATCAGCCCCAGCATTTT
TRBV10-2	.	.	TRBJ1-2	CAILVEGAGYGYTF	TGCGCCATCCTTGTCGAGGGCGCCGGCTATGGCTACACCTTC
TRBV24-1	.	few	TRBJ1-4	CATSAGRGREKLFF	TGTGCCACCAGCGCAGGGCGGGGTCGTGAAAAACTGTTTTTT
TRBV25-1	TRBD1	.	TRBJ1-1	CASSQTGALNTEAFF	TGTGCCAGCAGTCAAACAGGGGCCTTGAACACTGAAGCTTTCTTT
TRBV4-1	TRBD1	few	TRBJ1-1	CASSPFSGQGEAFF	TGCGCCAGCAGCCCATTCTCGGGACAGGGTGAAGCTTTCTTT
TRBV10-2	TRBD1	.	TRBJ1-5	CASTLDRDQPQHF	TGCGCCAGCACCTTGGACAGGGATCAGCCCCAGCATTTT
TRBV7-2	.	.	TRBJ2-5	CASSLVVRAQETQYF	TGTGCCAGCAGCTTAGTTGTGCGGGCACAAGAGACCCAGTACTTC
TRBV6-1	TRBD2	.	TRBJ2-3	CASSEVAGAPSTDTQYF	TGTGCCAGCAGTGAAGTAGCGGGAGCCCCTAGCACAGATACGCAGTATTTT
TRBV15	.	.	TRBJ2-2	CATSRRGSNTGELFF	TGTGCCACCAGCAGGAGGGGGTCTAACACCGGGGAGCTGTTTTTT
TRBV2	TRBD2	.	TRBJ2-1	CASRTKAGGSYNEQFF	TGTGCCAGCAGGACTAAAGCGGGGGGCTCCTACAATGAGCAGTTCTTC
TRBV5-4	.	.	TRBJ1-6	CASTTSGGLNSPLHF	TGTGCCAGCACCACCTCCGGGGGATTAAATTCACCCCTCCACTTT
TRBV7-9	.	once	TRBJ2-1	CASSLLLAGGPEQFF	TGTGCCAGCAGCTTACTGCTAGCCGGGGGGCCTGAGCAGTTCTTC
TRBV19	.	.	TRBJ2-1	CASNYPDEQFF	TGTGCCAGTAACTATCCGGATGAGCAGTTCTTC
TRBV14	.	.	TRBJ1-6	CASSRWLWKRNSPLHF	TGTGCCAGCAGCCGATGGCTATGGAAGAGGAATTCACCCCTCCACTTT
TRBV5-6	.	.	TRBJ2-7	CASSPLDKSYEQYF	TGTGCCAGCAGCCCACTGGACAAATCCTACGAGCAGTACTTC